Following are 9 T cell receptor beta chains from one sample sequenced in a study of beta chain features in type 1 diabetes. Broader study findings: Moderate but significant shortening of TCRB CDR3s was recorded in all four CD4+ subsets from Type 1 diabetes patients.

These receptors lack a known antigen. cDNA synthesis used the whole RNA isolate, giving expressed TCRB sequences. Sequencing used immunoSEQ multiplex PCR; TCRdb keeps in-frame clones, though not all of them. Among 200,000 to 300,000 clones listed, around 13% were seen once. Source material: naive CD4+ T cells from blood. Receptor source: a man younger than 45 with type 1 diabetes.

This clone was counted only a few times. The chain recombines TRBV10-1 with TRBJ1-1; D perhaps matches TRBD1 (5 bases). The V and J ends lost 3 bases and 5 bases respectively, with 10 bases between them. Germline values: CDR1 WNHNN, CDR2 SYGVQD (reference sequence). The CDR3 covers 13 residues. The CDR3 DNA reads as TGCGCCAGCAGTGAAGGGGCCTGGACTGAAGCTTTCTTT. Its translation is CASSEGAWTEAFF.

V is TRBV5-1 and J is TRBJ2-5; 9 bases are shared with TRBD1. The CDR3 sequence is 14 residues long. Trimming at V came to 4 bases and at J to 3 bases, leaving 4 bases not matched to a gene. Germline assignment: CDR1 SGHRS and CDR2 YFSETQ. CDR3 in amino acids: CASSDGTGKETQYF. CDR3 nucleotide sequence: TGCGCCAGCAGCGACGGGACAGGGAAAGAGACCCAGTACTTC.

V is TRBV5-1 and J is TRBJ2-7, with D tentatively TRBD1 (6 bases). V lost 4 bases, J lost 3 bases, and 14 bases lay in between. The V gene's germline CDR1 is SGHRS and CDR2 YFSETQ. The CDR3 covers 14 residues. This CDR3 is CASSPRQVDYEQYF. CDR3 coding DNA: TGCGCCAGCAGCCCCAGACAGGTAGACTACGAGCAGTACTTC.

A few counts support this clone. The chain uses TRBV11-2 and TRBJ1-1; TRBD1 matches at 7 bases. The germline V gene has CDR1 SGHAT and CDR2 FQNNGV. Trimming cost V 6 bases and J 1 base; bases outside gene matches: 5. The CDR3 contains 14 residues. DNA of the CDR3: TGTGCCAGCAGTCGGGACAGTCGGAACACTGAAGCTTTCTTT. Its protein product is CASSRDSRNTEAFF.

This clone was counted between two and nine times. This sequence joins TRBV7-2 and TRBJ2-2, with D unresolved. V lost 1 base and J lost 1, with 4 bases in between. The CDR3 has 14 residues. Germline V CDR1 and CDR2: SGHTA, FQGNSA. CDR3 coding DNA: TGTGCCAGCAGCTTAGTAGAGAACACCGGGGAGCTGTTTTTT. Translated: CASSLVENTGELFF. The full variable domain, in which reference TRBV7-2 and TRBJ2-2 provide the parts outside the CDR3, is GAGVSQSPSNKVTEKGKDVELRCDPISGHTALYWYRQSLGQGLEFLIYFQGNSAPDKSGLPSDRFSAERTGGSVSTLTIQRTQQEDSAVYLCASSLVENTGELFFGEGSRLTVL.

The sample holds a few counts of this clone. The rearrangement uses TRBV6-6 and TRBJ1-2; 8 nucleotides line up with TRBD1. The CDR3 consists of 15 residues. The V gene end was trimmed by 0 bases and the J gene end by 7 bases; junction bases not matched to a gene: 7. Germline lookup yields CDR1 MNHNY and CDR2 SVGAGI (reference sequence). The CDR3 DNA follows: TGTGCCAGCAGTTACTCAGAGACAGGGGTGGTTGGCTACACCTTC. Encoded protein: CASSYSETGVVGYTF.

In its sample, this clone was seen a few times. An end of the junction differs from the germline gene, which may be a read error. The CDR3 protein is CASSSIPGQRSFEQYF. The CDR3 nucleotides are TGTGCCAGCAGCTCGATACCGGGACAGAGGTCCTTCGAGCAGTACTTC. The chain recombines TRBV5-4 with TRBJ2-7, with 7 positions matching TRBD1. The CDR3 contains 16 residues. Germline V lookup: CDR1 SGHNT, CDR2 YYREEE (reference sequence).

The genes are TRBV19 and TRBJ1-5; D unresolved. V lost 4 bases, J lost 3 bases, and 16 bases lay in between. CDR3 size: 16 residues. CDR1 and CDR2 (germline): LNHDA, SQIVND (reference sequence). The CDR3 nucleotides read TGTGCCAGTAGTAACACCCAGCGAGGGAACAATCAGCCCCAGCATTTT. This translates into CASSNTQRGNNQPQHF.

The sample holds a few counts of this clone. The CDR3 DNA is TGTGCCAGCAGCCCCCGCGGCGAGCTCAATTCACCCCTCCACTTT. This codes for CASSPRGELNSPLHF. The chain links TRBV11-3 to TRBJ1-6, with D unresolved. Germline V gives CDR1 SGHNT, CDR2 YENEEA. With 5 bases removed from V and 7 bases from J, the gap between germline ends came to 15 bases. The CDR3 covers 15 residues.